Listed here are 2 T cell receptor beta chains from one sample, sequenced in a study of beta chain features in type 1 diabetes (dated by TCRdb to 2016 to 2019). The paper's findings and limits, for the study overall: Type 1 diabetes patients showed a moderate but significant shortening of TCRB CDR3 length in all four CD4+ subsets.

The library was generated by the immunoSEQ multiplex PCR assay. All of the isolated RNA was reverse transcribed with the High Capacity cDNA Reverse Transcription Kit, so expressed TCRB transcripts were sequenced. TCRdb retrieved this table from immuneACCESS and kept in-frame rearrangements only. Not all clones are present; in checked studies, unresolved V genes account for under half, and no reason is known for the remainder. Recorded for this sample are approximately 250,000 clones; roughly 11% of them occurred a single time. Over 0.015% of the sample is held by the ten biggest clonotypes. The antigens for these receptors are not known. The sample comprised naive CD4+ T cells from blood. This specimen's cell subset or site label, per the study, means: true naive CD4+ T cells. The source is a young man with type 1 diabetes.

V usage is TRBV11-3 and J usage is TRBJ2-6, with D hard to call. V gave up 4 bases and J gave up 2 bases, with 3 bases separating them. Germline lookup yields CDR1 SGHNT and CDR2 YENEEA. This CDR3 contains 13 residues. The CDR3 nucleotides read TGTGCCAGCAGCTCCGCTGGGGCCAACGTCCTGACTTTC. Amino acids: CASSSAGANVLTF.

This clone has more than one count but fewer than ten. The rearrangement joins TRBV6-1 to TRBJ1-1; maybe TRBD1 (5 bases). This CDR3 has 13 residues. Germline V gene lookup returns CDR1 MNHNS and CDR2 SASEGT. V lost 11 bases and J lost 2, with 15 bases in between. The CDR3 DNA sequence: TGTGCCTCCCGACGGGGGGGAAACACTGAAGCTTTCTTT. It encodes CASRRGGNTEAFF.